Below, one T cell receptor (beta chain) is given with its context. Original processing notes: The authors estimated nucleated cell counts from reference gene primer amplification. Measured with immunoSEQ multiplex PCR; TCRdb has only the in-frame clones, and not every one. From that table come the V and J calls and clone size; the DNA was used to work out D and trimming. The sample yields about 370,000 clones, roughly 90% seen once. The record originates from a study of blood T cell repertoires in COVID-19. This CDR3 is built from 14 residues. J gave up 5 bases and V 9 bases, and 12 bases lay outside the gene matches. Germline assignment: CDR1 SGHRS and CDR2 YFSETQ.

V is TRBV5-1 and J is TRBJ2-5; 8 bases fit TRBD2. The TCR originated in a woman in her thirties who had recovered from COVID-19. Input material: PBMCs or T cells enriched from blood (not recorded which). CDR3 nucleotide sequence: TGCGCCACCTCAACCAACGCGGGGGGTGAGACCCAGTACTTC. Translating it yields CATSTNAGGETQYF.